This T cell receptor (beta chain) stems from a study of cytomegalovirus exposure and HLA in healthy donors. Findings of the study overall: Certain indistinguishable V segments, among them TRBV6-2 and TRBV6-3, were excluded. Most observed TCR sequences were rare, whereas some public TCRs were detected in many donors.

60 Vbeta and 13 Jbeta primers were used in PCR. Method: immunoSEQ multiplex PCR; TCRdb's copy keeps in-frame clones and lacks some. The sample yields roughly 190,000 clones, over 65% seen once. About this clone itself: The antigen remains unidentified.

J gave up 5 bases and V 0 bases, and 9 bases lay outside the gene matches. In germline, CDR1 is LGHNA, CDR2 YNFKEQ. This CDR3 is 17 amino acids long. The TCR sequence derives from a woman aged 45-59 years in good health and CMV-seropositive. The sample taken for sequencing was PBMCs. The V and J genes are TRBV4-2 and TRBJ1-4; 7 nucleotides match TRBD1. The CDR3 bases are TGTGCCAGCAGCCAAGAGGTAGGGGGCTTGGTAAATGAAAAACTGTTTTTT. Protein: CASSQEVGGLVNEKLFF.